This T cell receptor (beta chain) was identified during a study of beta chain features in type 1 diabetes. The CDR3 has 17 residues. The ends were cut back, 6 bases at V and 1 base at J, with 21 bases in the middle. Germline CDR1 is SNHLY and CDR2 is FYNNEI. Reverse transcribing all isolated RNA meant expressed TCRB transcripts were sequenced. Assay: immunoSEQ multiplex PCR; the TCRdb copy retains only in-frame clones and omits some. The table has under 350,000 clones, approximately 8% seen once. The TCR comes from a woman aged 18-35 years in good health. This sequence joins TRBV2 and TRBJ1-1, with D maybe TRBD1 (6 bases). Sequenced: central memory CD4+ T cells from blood. CDR3 sequence (DNA): TGTGCCAGCAGGGCAATCACAGGGATTGATCGGAACACTGAAGCTTTCTTT. Residues: CASRAITGIDRNTEAFF.